A selection of T cell receptor beta chains follows, all from one sample in a study of blood T cell repertoires in COVID-19. TCRdb keeps only in-frame clones here, not all; method: immunoSEQ multiplex PCR. Of 120,000 to 150,000 clones listed, 85% are singletons. Sequenced: peripheral blood. The receptor source for this set is a man between 50 and 59 years old with acute or convalescent COVID-19. CDR3s include the opening cysteine and the closing phenylalanine or tryptophan. D genes are given only for firm matches. Size is omitted from some rows. Given values are once, few, many or a class for expanded clones.

>TRBV2|NA|TRBJ1-1|NA
CASRPEFNTEAFF
TGTGCCAGCAGGCCGGAGTTTAACACTGAAGCTTTCTTT
>TRBV28|TRBD2|TRBJ2-3|NA
CASSSAPLSGLSTDTQYF
TGTGCCAGCAGTTCAGCCCCCCTTAGCGGGCTTAGCACAGATACGCAGTATTTT
>TRBV28|TRBD1|TRBJ2-4|once
CASSNQGENIQYF
TGTGCCAGCAGCAACCAGGGGGAGAACATTCAGTACTTC
>TRBV18|NA|TRBJ2-7|NA
CASSPTGISYEQYF
TGTGCCAGCTCACCCACAGGGATCTCCTACGAGCAGTACTTC
>TRBV25-1|TRBD1|TRBJ1-1|NA
CASSELGLGTGAFF
TGTGCCAGCAGTGAGCTTGGCCTCGGGACAGGGGCTTTCTTT
>TRBV18|NA|TRBJ1-3|NA
CASSPSDNSGNTIYF
TGTGCCAGCTCACCATCGGACAACTCTGGAAACACCATATATTTT
>TRBV19|TRBD2|TRBJ2-1|NA
CASSRTSGSLNEQFF
TGTGCCAGTAGCAGGACTAGCGGGAGCCTAAATGAGCAGTTCTTC
>TRBV27|NA|TRBJ1-4|once
CASSPIFWTEVPNEKLFF
TGTGCCAGCAGTCCCATTTTTTGGACAGAGGTACCTAATGAAAAACTGTTTTTT
>TRBV19|TRBD2|TRBJ2-7|NA
CASSLTSGTSYEQYF
TGTGCCAGTAGCCTTACTAGCGGGACGTCCTACGAGCAGTACTTC
>TRBV7-6|NA|TRBJ2-5|NA
CASSRGQQETQYF
TGTGCCAGCAGCCGTGGACAGCAAGAGACCCAGTACTTC
>TRBV7-8|TRBD1|TRBJ1-1|NA
CASLEPGQGRYTEAFF
TGTGCCAGCCTGGAGCCCGGACAGGGAAGGTACACTGAAGCTTTCTTT
>TRBV3-1/TRBV3-2|TRBD2|TRBJ2-7|NA
CASSLGLAIEQYF
TGTGCCAGCAGCTTAGGACTAGCCATCGAGCAGTACTTC
>TRBV27|TRBD1|TRBJ2-7|once
CASSLSGQAYEQYF
TGTGCCAGCAGTTTATCGGGACAGGCCTACGAGCAGTACTTC
>TRBV30|NA|TRBJ2-1|NA
CAWSKKGNEQFF
TGTGCCTGGAGTAAGAAGGGGAATGAGCAGTTCTTC